The entry below describes one TCR beta chain. The antigen is unknown. Some clones are missing from TCRdb's copy, which holds only in-frame ones; the method was immunoSEQ multiplex PCR. The sample carries about 120,000 clones, approximately 88% recorded once. The data belong to a study of T cell responses to AZD1222 COVID-19 vaccine. The study's findings and limits: Reportedly, nearly half of unique spike TCRs recognized epitopes outside B.1.351/B.1.1.7 mutations. Every sample of the repertoires postdated the peak T cell response. Distributed over spike, vaccine-associated CD4 TCRs predominated at 160-218 and 743-854. Donors were mostly white British, more females; clonal diversity possibly underestimated.

This CDR3 has 17 residues. Germline V lookup: CDR1 SGHVS, CDR2 FNYEAQ. V was clipped by 3 bases and J by 3 bases; unmatched bases: 7. The chain has TRBV7-6 and TRBJ2-2, with 10 nucleotides matching TRBD1. The sample in question was peripheral blood, obtained on day 0 of AZD1222 vaccination. The sequence derives from an adult in good health. The CDR3 reads CASSLGTGQGDTGELFF. CDR3 coding DNA: TGTGCCAGCAGCTTGGGGACCGGACAGGGGGACACCGGGGAGCTGTTTTTT.